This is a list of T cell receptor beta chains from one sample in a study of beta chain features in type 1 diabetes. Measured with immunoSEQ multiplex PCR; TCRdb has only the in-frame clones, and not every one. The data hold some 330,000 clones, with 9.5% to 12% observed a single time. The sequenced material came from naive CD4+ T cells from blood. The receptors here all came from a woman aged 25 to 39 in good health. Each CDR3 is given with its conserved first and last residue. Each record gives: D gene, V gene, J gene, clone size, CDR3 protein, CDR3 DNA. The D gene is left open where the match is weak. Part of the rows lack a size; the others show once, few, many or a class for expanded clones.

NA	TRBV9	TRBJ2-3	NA	CASSEAVPDTQYF	TGTGCCAGCAGCGAAGCGGTACCAGATACGCAGTATTTT
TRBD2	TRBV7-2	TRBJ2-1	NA	CASGTSGRAFIDEQFF	TGTGCCAGCGGAACTAGCGGGAGGGCCTTCATCGATGAGCAGTTCTTC
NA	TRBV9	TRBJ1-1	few	CASSAYTDTEAFF	TGTGCCAGCAGCGCTTACACCGACACTGAAGCTTTCTTT
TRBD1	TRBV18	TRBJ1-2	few	CASSPTGNYGYTF	TGTGCCAGCTCACCGACAGGGAACTATGGCTACACCTTC
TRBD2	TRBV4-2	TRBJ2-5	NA	CASSQQGLAGEETQYF	TGTGCCAGCAGCCAACAGGGACTAGCGGGAGAGGAGACCCAGTACTTC
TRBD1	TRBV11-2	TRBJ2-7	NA	CASSLRDRGAYEQYF	TGTGCCAGCAGCTTAAGGGACAGGGGGGCTTACGAGCAGTACTTC
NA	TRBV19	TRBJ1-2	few	CASSSDYGYTF	TGTGCCAGTAGTAGCGACTATGGCTACACCTTC
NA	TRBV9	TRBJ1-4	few	CASSGGQDEKLFF	TGTGCCAGCAGCGGGGGGCAGGATGAAAAACTGTTTTTT
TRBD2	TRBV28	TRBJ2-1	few	CASSLLASGRNEQFF	TGTGCCAGCAGTTTACTGGCTAGCGGGAGGAATGAGCAGTTCTTC
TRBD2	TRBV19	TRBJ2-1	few	CASSPGLAGVSEQFF	TGTGCCAGTAGTCCCGGACTAGCGGGAGTCTCTGAGCAGTTCTTC
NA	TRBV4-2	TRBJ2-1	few	CASSRQAGNEQFF	TGTGCCAGCAGCCGTCAAGCGGGCAATGAGCAGTTCTTC
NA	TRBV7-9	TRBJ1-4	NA	CASSLAQREKLFF	TGTGCCAGCAGCTTAGCCCAACGGGAAAAACTGTTTTTT
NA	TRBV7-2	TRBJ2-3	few	CASSLYWQTSTDTQYF	TGTGCCAGCAGCTTATACTGGCAGACTAGCACAGATACGCAGTATTTT
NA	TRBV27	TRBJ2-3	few	CASSFVNTDTQYF	TGTGCCAGCAGTTTCGTTAACACAGATACGCAGTATTTT
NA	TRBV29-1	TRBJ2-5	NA	CSVEEGGPQETQYF	TGCAGCGTTGAAGAAGGAGGCCCCCAAGAGACCCAGTACTTC
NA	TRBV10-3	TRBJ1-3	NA	CAISEAERSGNTIYF	TGTGCCATCAGTGAGGCAGAACGCTCTGGAAACACCATATATTTT